The 24 T cell receptor beta chains given below trace back to one sample, sequenced in a study of blood T cells in healthy people across ages. Then a second PCR, running about 7 to 11 cycles, was carried out with a sample-barcoded 5' primer and a J-beta primer mix. TCRdb re-called the 5' RACE reads with MiXCR, one entry per CDR3 protein. The table has about 640,000 distinct CDR3 sequences, 58% seen once. The sample consisted of blood. These receptors were taken from a man in his 60s in good health.

This clonotype has just a few counts. The chain has TRBV3-1 and TRBJ1-2; tentatively, D is TRBD1 (6 bases). CDR3 length: 16 amino acids. Trimming removed 2 bases from V and 3 bases from J, with 16 bases in between. Germline lookup yields CDR1 LGHDT and CDR2 YNNKEL (reference sequence). The CDR3 here is CASSQRGTGPYYGYTF. The CDR3 DNA follows: TGTGCCAGCAGCCAACGGGGCACAGGGCCTTACTATGGCTACACCTTC.

J is TRBJ2-7 and V is TRBV27; no clear D gene. The germline V and J ends were trimmed by 5 bases and 2 bases, with 13 bases remaining between them. The germline gives CDR1 MNHEY, CDR2 SMNVEV (reference sequence). This CDR3 has 14 amino acids. The CDR3 region has the DNA TGTGCCAGCAGTAAAGGTCTCCCCGCCTACGAGCAGTACTTC. It yields the protein CASSKGLPAYEQYF.

This clonotype was detected a few times. The genes are TRBV2 and TRBJ2-3; TRBD1 agrees at 12 bases. Per the germline V gene, CDR1 is SNHLY and CDR2 is FYNNEI. The trim removed 5 bases at V and 2 bases at J, leaving 8 bases unmatched. CDR3 length: 17 amino acids. The CDR3 DNA reads as TGTGCCAGCAGTCGTTTAGGGACAGGGGGCAACACAGATACGCAGTATTTT. As protein: CASSRLGTGGNTDTQYF. Full variable domain (missing parts from reference TRBV2 and TRBJ2-3): EPEVTQTPSHQVTQMGQEVILRCVPISNHLYFYWYRQILGQKVEFLVSFYNNEISEKSEIFDDQFSVERPDGSNFTLKIRSTKLEDSAMYFCASSRLGTGGNTDTQYFGPGTRLTVL.

Here the CDR3 DNA reads TGTGCCAGCAGCTCTCTAGTGGGACAGTACTTC. The encoded protein is CASSSLVGQYF. The V call is TRBV21-1, the J call TRBJ2-4; no check of the table's D call, TRBD2, against the DNA was made. TRBV21-1 is termed a pseudogene. The CDR3 length is 11 residues.

A few counts support this clonotype. The chain recombines TRBV11-2 with TRBJ1-1, with 7 bases lining up with TRBD1. This CDR3 region has 11 residues. The V and J ends lost 8 bases and 11 bases, in that order; junction bases with no gene match: 8. Germline values: CDR1 SGHAT, CDR2 FQNNGV. The CDR3 DNA reads as TGTGCCAGCGCTTCAGGGGGGACGGCTTTCTTT. Translated: CASASGGTAFF.

This rearrangement joins TRBV2 to TRBJ2-1; no clear D. The CDR3 totals 14 residues. V was clipped by 1 base and J by 7 bases, with 11 bases between them. CDR1 SNHLY and CDR2 FYNNEI come from the germline V gene. CDR3 region: CASSEELGPNEQFF. The CDR3 coding sequence is TGTGCCAGCAGTGAAGAATTAGGACCGAATGAGCAGTTCTTC.

The sample holds a few counts of this clonotype. The chain employs TRBV5-4 and TRBJ2-2, with no clear D. The V end was cut by 4 bases, the J end by 1 base, with 11 bases between. The germline gives CDR1 SGHNT, CDR2 YYREEE (reference sequence). The CDR3 has 15 residues. Here the CDR3 DNA reads TGTGCCAGCAGCCTCGGACCTTTGAACACCGGGGAGCTGTTTTTT. It is translated as CASSLGPLNTGELFF.

V gene TRBV4-1 combines with J gene TRBJ1-4; 8 positions match TRBD1. V lost 8 bases to trimming and J lost 4 bases; unmatched junction nucleotides: 6. This CDR3 has 14 amino acids. CDR1 and CDR2 from the germline V gene are MGHRA and YSYEKL. This chain's CDR3 is CASSPGQDNEKLFF. DNA of the CDR3: TGCGCCAGCTCCCCGGGACAGGATAATGAAAAACTGTTTTTT.

This clonotype has only one observation. The V gene is TRBV15, the J gene TRBJ2-3, with D hard to call. V lost 0 bases and J 0 bases, leaving 10 bases between the germline ends. The germline V gene has CDR1 LNHNV and CDR2 YYDKDF (reference sequence). The CDR3 is 16 residues long. This CDR3 is CATSREQVGSTDTQYF. The CDR3 DNA follows: TGTGCCACCAGCAGAGAGCAGGTGGGAAGCACAGATACGCAGTATTTT.

The chain recombines TRBV6-5 with TRBJ2-5; D remains ambiguous. The V end was cut by 5 bases, the J end by 5 bases, with 9 bases between. This CDR3 has 12 amino acids. In germline, CDR1 is MNHEY, CDR2 SVGAGI. The CDR3 loop is CASSAIGETQYF. Written as DNA, the CDR3 is TGTGCCAGCAGTGCCATCGGGGAGACCCAGTACTTC.

This chain connects TRBV27 to TRBJ1-5; tentative D call: TRBD1 (6 bases). The CDR3 is 14 residues long. V gave up 3 bases and J gave up 7 bases, with 13 bases separating them. The germline V gene encodes CDR1 MNHEY and CDR2 SMNVEV (reference sequence). CDR3 region: CASSFTGPMQPQHF. The CDR3 DNA follows: TGTGCCAGCAGTTTTACAGGGCCAATGCAGCCCCAGCATTTT.

This clonotype turned up a few times. The chain employs TRBV3-1 and TRBJ2-5; D may be TRBD1 (5 bases). The DNA end is more similar to TRBJ2-7, so the J call may be wrong. This CDR3 is 13 amino acids long. Germline V CDR1 and CDR2: LGHDT, YNNKEL (reference sequence). The CDR3 is CASSQAQDYEQYF. DNA of the CDR3: TGTGCCAGCAGCCAAGCACAGGACTACGAGCAGTACTTC.

This sequence joins TRBV6-5 and TRBJ2-3; D may be TRBD2 (6 bases). V lost 11 bases and J 1 base, leaving 10 bases between the germline ends. The CDR3 runs to 12 residues. Germline loops: CDR1 MNHEY, CDR2 SVGAGI. The CDR3: CAATGGTDTQYF. DNA for the CDR3: TGTGCCGCCACGGGGGGCACAGATACGCAGTATTTT.

This chain joins TRBV29-1 and TRBJ2-5; 7 nucleotides align to TRBD1. Germline CDR1 SQVTM, CDR2 ANQGSEA. V shed 3 bases, J shed 5 bases, and the junction held 9 bases outside the gene matches. The CDR3 has 14 amino acids. The CDR3 here is CSVDRAGGSETQYF. DNA for the CDR3: TGCAGCGTTGACCGGGCAGGGGGTAGCGAGACCCAGTACTTC.

The chain is built from TRBV6-5 and TRBJ1-2; 7 bases fit TRBD1. V lost 4 bases and J lost 4; bases outside the gene matches: 6. The CDR3 totals 14 residues. The germline CDR1 and CDR2 sequences are MNHEY and SVGAGI. The CDR3: CASSSGTAAYGYTF. The CDR3 nucleotides are TGTGCCAGCAGTTCCGGGACAGCGGCCTATGGCTACACCTTC.

V and J are TRBV10-3 and TRBJ1-2; maybe TRBD1 (6 bases). Germline V gene sequence: CDR1 ENHRY, CDR2 SYGVKD. This CDR3 is 15 amino acids long. V lost 0 bases, J lost 10 bases, and 18 bases lay in between. This CDR3 is CAISESASFTGIYTF. The CDR3 DNA follows: TGTGCCATCAGTGAGTCTGCCTCCTTCACAGGGATCTACACCTTC.

V is TRBV2 and J is TRBJ2-5; tentatively, D is TRBD2 (6 bases). CDR1 SNHLY and CDR2 FYNNEI come from the germline V gene. Trimming took off 6 bases at V and 5 bases at J, with 16 bases between the two ends. The CDR3 sequence is 14 residues long. CDR3 DNA sequence: TGTGCCAGCAGCCCAAGGGCGGGGAAGGAGACCCAGTACTTC. Translating gives CASSPRAGKETQYF.

The chain recombines TRBV7-8 with TRBJ2-1; 13 bases agree with TRBD2. V shed 5 bases, J shed 8 bases, and the junction held 6 bases outside the gene matches. Germline V gives CDR1 SGHVS, CDR2 FQNEAQ. This CDR3 has 15 amino acids. CDR3 in DNA: TGTGCCAGCAGCCGACTAGCGGGGGGATTCGATGAGCAGTTCTTC. The encoded protein is CASSRLAGGFDEQFF.

This clonotype has a handful of counts. The chain's CDR3 is CASSQDAGEETQYF. The CDR3 coding sequence is TGCGCCAGCAGCCAAGATGCGGGAGAAGAGACCCAGTACTTC. The rearrangement joins TRBV4-1 to TRBJ2-5; 7 positions agree with TRBD2. J was trimmed by 3 bases and V by 0 bases; bases with no gene match: 1. This CDR3 is built from 14 residues. The germline CDR1 and CDR2 sequences are MGHRA and YSYEKL.

The chain recombines TRBV7-2 with TRBJ2-5; TRBD1 matches at 10 bases. The CDR3 has 15 residues. CDR1 SGHTA and CDR2 FQGNSA come from the germline V gene. The J segment lost 5 bases and the V segment lost 1 base, leaving 4 bases of the junction unmatched. CDR3 DNA sequence: TGTGCCAGCAGCTTAGTAGGGACAGGGGTGGAGACCCAGTACTTC. Protein sequence: CASSLVGTGVETQYF.

V and J are TRBV10-3 and TRBJ1-1, with TRBD1 matching 7 bases. V was clipped by 8 bases and J by 1 base; unmatched bases: 4. The CDR3 sequence is 13 residues long. CDR1 is ENHRY and CDR2 is SYGVKD in the germline V gene. CDR3 sequence: CAIRAGGNTEAFF. The DNA of the CDR3 is TGTGCCATCCGGGCAGGGGGGAACACTGAAGCTTTCTTT.

This clonotype was observed a handful of times. The chain uses TRBV3-1 and TRBJ2-6; D is unclear. V was cut by 5 bases and J by 1 base, with 9 bases left in between. The CDR3 consists of 15 residues. Germline V gene data show CDR1 as LGHDT and CDR2 as YNNKEL (reference sequence). The chain's CDR3 is CASSVLRSGANVLTF. The CDR3 nucleotides are TGTGCCAGCAGCGTACTGAGATCTGGGGCCAACGTCCTGACTTTC.

This chain connects TRBV7-6 to TRBJ2-1, with D perhaps matching TRBD2 (6 bases). Trimming shortened V by 5 bases and J by 8 bases, and 22 bases separated the two germline ends. The CDR3 totals 16 residues. Germline V gene sequence: CDR1 SGHVS, CDR2 FNYEAQ. For the CDR3, the DNA is TGTGCCAGCAGCCCGAGCGCGTCCGGGGGTACCGATGAGCAGTTCTTC. Translating gives CASSPSASGGTDEQFF.

V gene TRBV15 combines with J gene TRBJ2-4; TRBD1 aligns across 11 bases. The DNA end is more similar to TRBJ2-7, so the J call may be wrong. The CDR3 is 14 residues long. Germline CDR1 reads LNHNV; CDR2 reads YYDKDF (reference sequence). The CDR3 loop reads CATMGQGVSNEQYF. The DNA of the CDR3 is TGTGCCACCATGGGACAGGGGGTATCTAACGAGCAGTACTTC.